The T cell receptor (beta chain) described here comes from a study of regulatory T cells in long-lasting Graves disease. Study summary: Persistence in Graves' disease denoted antithyroid drug use beyond 5 years alongside positive TSH receptor antibodies. Study outcomes and limitations: Patients with persistent disease shared 2,900 or so public clonotypes, outpacing the 966 shared by new patients. Persistent cases of Graves' showed reduced TCR diversity relative to newly diagnosed patients. Accuracy may have suffered from the small sample size.

Arm-PCR of CDR3 regions and iRepertoire HTBI primers were used to build TCR beta libraries. TCRdb reprocessed the multiplex PCR reads via MiXCR and lists one record per CDR3 protein. This table holds about 470,000 distinct CDR3 sequences, less than 25% found once. This clonotype has only a few counts. The antigen remains undetermined. Just one base apart from a much larger clone, this may be a read error. The V end was cut by 7 bases, the J end by 4 bases, with 23 bases between. The CDR3 has 16 amino acids. CDR1 is MDHEN, CDR2 SYDVKM, per germline. The time point denotes: persistent/refractory GD, antithyroid drugs over 5 years with positive TRAb. RNA isolated from PBMCs was used to make the TCR library.

The genes are TRBV28 and TRBJ2-7, with D tentatively TRBD1 (6 bases). Sequenced material: peripheral blood mononuclear cells (PBMCs), taken when the disease was refractory, from a patient treated with antithyroid drugs. The clonotype comes from a female donor with Graves disease. The DNA of the CDR3 is TGTGCCAGCATCCCTCCCTTAGGGGGATTGAATTACGAGCAGTACTTC. Protein product: CASIPPLGGLNYEQYF.